The 21 T cell receptor beta chains listed next were all sequenced from one sample in a study of T cells in Graves' hyperthyroidism and ophthalmopathy. The source material, RNA transcripts, was used to amplify TCR beta CDR3 regions. Researchers ran a first-round RT-PCR on the TCR CDR3 using the HTBI primer set. Each CDR3 protein gets one entry after TCRdb re-called the multiplex PCR reads with MiXCR. The sample has hundreds of thousands of distinct CDR3 sequences, about 15% seen once. Sequencing used blood. Receptors originate from a woman aged 40 to 50 with Graves' hyperthyroidism.

This clonotype was counted ten times or more. A much larger clone lies one base from this, so it may be a read error. V and J are TRBV28 and TRBJ2-5; 9 bases line up with TRBD1. Germline values: CDR1 MDHEN, CDR2 SYDVKM. Trimming removed 5 bases from V and 0 bases from J; junction bases left unmatched: 4. This CDR3 spans 15 amino acids. The CDR3 reads CASSEGDRDQETQYF. The CDR3 DNA reads as TGTGCCAGCAGTGAAGGGGACAGGGACCAAGAGACCCAGTACTTC.

This clonotype has more than one count but fewer than ten. The chain employs TRBV5-1 and TRBJ2-1; 12 bases line up with TRBD2. There are 14 residues in the CDR3. V shed 5 bases and J 8 bases; nucleotides not matched to a gene: 5. In germline, CDR1 is SGHRS, CDR2 YFSETQ. CDR3 residues: CASSRLAGVDEQFF. In DNA form, the CDR3 reads TGCGCCAGCAGTCGACTAGCGGGAGTCGATGAGCAGTTCTTC.

This sequence joins TRBV20-1 and TRBJ2-1, with 12 bases identical to TRBD2. Per the germline V gene, CDR1 is DFQATT and CDR2 is SNEGSKA (reference sequence). V lost 0 bases and J lost 5; bases outside the gene matches: 14. The CDR3 loop spans 19 amino acids. The CDR3 protein is CSARDSTSGRKNADNEQFF. The CDR3 DNA follows: TGCAGTGCTAGAGATTCGACTAGCGGGAGAAAGAACGCGGACAATGAGCAGTTCTTC.

The V gene is TRBV28, the J gene TRBJ1-6; unclear D gene. V was trimmed by 4 bases and J by 3 bases, leaving 13 bases between them. This CDR3 contains 16 residues. Germline values: CDR1 MDHEN, CDR2 SYDVKM. CDR3 region: CASSSQRPDYNSPLHF. As DNA, the CDR3 is TGTGCCAGCAGTTCCCAAAGACCCGACTATAATTCACCCCTCCACTTT.

This clonotype was detected ten times or more. The chain is built from TRBV5-8 and TRBJ2-3; D unclear. Looked up from germline, CDR1 is SGHTS and CDR2 is YDEGEE. Trimming removed 1 base at V and 5 bases at J, with 5 bases between. The CDR3 is made up of 12 amino acids. The CDR3 loop is CASSLYLDTQYF. CDR3 sequence (DNA): TGTGCCAGCAGCTTGTATCTAGATACGCAGTATTTT.

This clonotype was picked up many times. This chain connects TRBV12-3 or TRBV12-4 to TRBJ1-2; D unclear. Deletions cut 5 bases from V and 0 bases from J, with 10 bases between. CDR3 length: 14 residues. CDR3 DNA sequence: TGTGCCAGCAGTCAAAGAGGGACTAACTATGGCTACACCTTC. Translation gives CASSQRGTNYGYTF.

V and J are TRBV3-1 and TRBJ1-3; D is unresolved. CDR3 length equals 15 residues. Trimming shortened V by 8 bases and J by 0 bases, and 14 bases separated the two germline ends. Germline CDR1 LGHDT, CDR2 YNNKEL (reference sequence). The CDR3: CASSPPFYSGNTIYF. The CDR3, as DNA: TGTGCCAGCTCCCCCCCGTTTTACTCTGGAAACACCATATATTTT.

The rearrangement uses TRBV12-3 or TRBV12-4 and TRBJ2-1; 7 positions match TRBD1. J lost 8 bases, V lost 6 bases, and 13 bases had no gene match. This CDR3 contains 15 residues. The CDR3 spells CASRSSLTGLDEQFF. The CDR3 DNA sequence: TGTGCCAGCAGGAGTAGTCTGACAGGGTTGGATGAGCAGTTCTTC.

This chain uses TRBV28 with TRBJ2-3, with D perhaps TRBD2 (5 bases). V lost 6 bases and J lost 9, with 16 bases in between. The CDR3 runs to 13 residues. Germline values: CDR1 MDHEN, CDR2 SYDVKM. This CDR3 is CASSQAEGWTQYF. In DNA form, the CDR3 reads TGTGCCAGCAGCCAAGCTGAGGGTTGGACGCAGTATTTT.

This clonotype was seen many times. J is TRBJ2-7 and V is TRBV5-1; 13 bases map to TRBD2. V was clipped by 0 bases and J by 6 bases; unmatched bases: 6. The CDR3 runs 16 residues. Germline V CDR1 and CDR2: SGHRS, YFSETQ. CDR3 DNA sequence: TGCGCCAGCAGCTTGGTAGGACTAGCGGGAGCAGGCGAGCAGTACTTC. Amino acids: CASSLVGLAGAGEQYF.

The chain combines TRBV24-1 with TRBJ1-2; D ambiguous. Germline values: CDR1 KGHDR, CDR2 SFDVKD. Trimming stripped 5 bases from V and 4 bases from J, with 7 bases between. CDR3 length equals 12 residues. DNA for the CDR3: TGTGCCACCAGTGGGATAGGCTATGGCTACACCTTC. Its protein is CATSGIGYGYTF.

This clonotype was seen a handful of times. V usage is TRBV2 and J usage is TRBJ2-7; 8 nucleotides match TRBD1. Per the germline V gene, CDR1 is SNHLY and CDR2 is FYNNEI. The CDR3 length is 14 residues. After removal of 10 bases from V and 1 base from J, the junction contained 9 bases not matched to a gene. This chain's CDR3 is CATQSDRGSYEQYF. The CDR3 DNA is TGTGCCACTCAGAGTGACAGGGGATCCTACGAGCAGTACTTC.

This clonotype was seen repeatedly, ten times or more. The rearrangement uses TRBV10-3 and TRBJ2-1; 7 nucleotides match TRBD2. CDR1 ENHRY and CDR2 SYGVKD come from the germline V gene. This CDR3 contains 17 residues. Germline trimming cut 4 bases from V and 5 bases from J; bases unmatched to any gene: 14. This CDR3 is CAISGVGGSGGNNEQFF. The CDR3 bases are TGTGCCATCAGTGGAGTCGGCGGGAGTGGAGGAAACAATGAGCAGTTCTTC.

This clonotype came up many times. The chain employs TRBV11-3 and TRBJ2-7, with a weak D call TRBD2 (6 bases). CDR3 size: 13 residues. Trimming left V 1 base short and J 9 bases short, with 13 bases between. Germline CDR1 is SGHNT and CDR2 is YENEEA. In DNA form, the CDR3 reads TGTGCCAGCAGCTTAGGCGGCGGGGCAGGGCAGTACTTC. As protein: CASSLGGGAGQYF.

This clonotype was counted at least ten times. V and J are TRBV6-1 and TRBJ1-4; 7 bases agree with TRBD1. CDR1 and CDR2 (germline): MNHNS, SASEGT. CDR3 length: 20 amino acids. The J segment lost 0 bases and the V segment lost 3 bases, leaving 16 bases of the junction unmatched. CDR3 sequence: CASSEKSGQKQLATNEKLFF. For the CDR3, the DNA is TGTGCCAGCAGTGAGAAGTCGGGACAGAAACAACTTGCAACTAATGAAAAACTGTTTTTT.

The sample holds many counts of this clonotype. The chain is built from TRBV12-3 or TRBV12-4 and TRBJ1-2; 7 nucleotides align to TRBD1. J was trimmed by 3 bases and V by 6 bases; bases with no gene match: 4. This CDR3 is built from 13 residues. In DNA, the CDR3 is TGTGCCAGCAGGGTTACAGGGGACTATGGCTACACCTTC. This codes for CASRVTGDYGYTF.

This chain links TRBV9 with TRBJ1-1, with no clear D. The CDR3 runs to 12 residues. V lost 0 bases and J 8 bases, leaving 8 bases between the germline ends. Germline CDR1 is SGDLS and CDR2 is YYNGEE. CDR3 coding DNA: TGTGCCAGCAGCGTAGTGATGGGCGAAGCTTTCTTT. Translated, it gives CASSVVMGEAFF.

This clonotype was recorded a few times. This sequence joins TRBV7-9 and TRBJ2-1, with 7 bases aligning to TRBD2. Germline CDR1 SEHNR, CDR2 FQNEAQ (reference sequence). The CDR3 covers 16 residues. V dropped 4 bases and J dropped 4; count of bases not matched to a gene: 10. CDR3 in amino acids: CASSSPQRDPYNEQFF. DNA of the CDR3: TGTGCCAGCAGCTCCCCCCAGCGGGACCCTTACAATGAGCAGTTCTTC.

V is TRBV30 and J is TRBJ2-7; D call uncertain. V was shortened by 1 base and J by 2 bases, with 18 bases between the two germline ends. Germline loops: CDR1 GTSNPN, CDR2 SVGIG (reference sequence). The CDR3 extends over 16 amino acids. In DNA form, the CDR3 reads TGTGCCTGGAGTGGTAAAAGGGCAGCCGACCCCTACGAGCAGTACTTC. It codes for CAWSGKRAADPYEQYF.

There are many counts of this clonotype. The chain carries TRBV15 and TRBJ2-1, with 8 bases fitting TRBD1. This CDR3 contains 15 residues. J gave up 5 bases and V 5 bases, and 8 bases lay outside the gene matches. Germline CDR1 and CDR2: LNHNV and YYDKDF (reference sequence). The CDR3 nucleotides are TGTGCCACCAGCCACAGGACAGGGCCCCACAATGAGCAGTTCTTC. It yields the protein CATSHRTGPHNEQFF.

This clonotype was recorded many times. The DNA of the CDR3 is TGTGCCAGCAGCGTAGGCTCAGCTCAAGAGACCCAGTACTTC. This sequence encodes CASSVGSAQETQYF. This chain uses TRBV9 with TRBJ2-5; D is uncertain. The CDR3 runs 14 residues. Germline-derived CDR1 and CDR2 are SGDLS and YYNGEE. V was shortened by 0 bases and J by 2 bases, with 8 bases between the two germline ends.